The 30 T cell receptor beta chains given below trace back to one sample, sequenced in a study of blood T cell repertoires in COVID-19. TCRdb's copy holds only in-frame clones and misses some; the assay was immunoSEQ multiplex PCR. This sample has about 300,000 clones, with 70% to 90% found just once. The sequenced material came from peripheral blood. The source is a woman in her twenties or thirties who had recovered from COVID-19.

V and J are TRBV7-8 and TRBJ1-2, with TRBD1 identical over 7 bases. The CDR3 is 14 residues long. Germline loops: CDR1 SGHVS, CDR2 FQNEAQ. V lost 1 base, J lost 4 bases, and 3 bases stayed unmatched. CDR3 sequence: CASSLEGGAYGYTF. Written as DNA, the CDR3 is TGTGCCAGCAGCTTAGAAGGGGGCGCCTATGGCTACACCTTC.

The rearrangement joins TRBV10-2 to TRBJ2-1; D may be TRBD1 (6 bases). Germline values: CDR1 WSHSY, CDR2 SAAADI. The CDR3 extends over 12 amino acids. The V and J ends lost 3 bases and 14 bases respectively, with 14 bases between them. The CDR3 nucleotides are TGCGCCAGCAGTGACGGGACACTCGACGAGTTCTTC. This sequence encodes CASSDGTLDEFF.

The J gene is TRBJ2-3, the V gene TRBV7-8; no firm D call. Germline V gene data show CDR1 as SGHVS and CDR2 as FQNEAQ. Trimming left V 5 bases short and J 2 bases short, with 8 bases between. This CDR3 spans 13 amino acids. The chain's CDR3 is CASSRVHTDTQYF. The CDR3 DNA follows: TGTGCCAGCAGCCGTGTCCACACAGATACGCAGTATTTT.

The chain is built from TRBV29-1 and TRBJ1-4, with D maybe TRBD1 (5 bases). Trimming took 7 bases from V and 8 from J, leaving 17 bases between them. Germline assignment: CDR1 SQVTM and CDR2 ANQGSEA. The CDR3 sequence is 13 residues long. The CDR3 DNA reads as TGCAGCGGCCGGGACTCAATGGGCGAAAAACTGTTTTTT. Amino acids: CSGRDSMGEKLFF.

J is TRBJ1-3 and V is TRBV4-1; TRBD1 is a possible D gene (6 bases). V was cut by 4 bases and J by 0 bases, with 22 bases left in between. The CDR3 has 19 residues. The V gene's germline CDR1 is MGHRA and CDR2 YSYEKL. In DNA, the CDR3 is TGCGCCAGCAGCCTGAACCAAGGGGGGGTTACGAGCTCTGGAAACACCATATATTTT. It codes for CASSLNQGGVTSSGNTIYF.

CDR3 region: CASKTSGTSDQPQHF. CDR3 DNA sequence: TGTGCCAGCAAGACTTCCGGGACATCGGATCAGCCCCAGCATTTT. The chain recombines TRBV2 with TRBJ1-5; D perhaps matches TRBD1 (6 bases). This CDR3 is built from 15 residues. Per the germline V gene, CDR1 is SNHLY and CDR2 is FYNNEI. The ends were cut back, 7 bases at V and 5 bases at J, with 18 bases in the middle.

This clone appeared a single time. V is TRBV18 and J is TRBJ2-2; possibly TRBD1 for D (5 bases). This CDR3 contains 16 residues. Between the trimmed V and J ends, which lost 2 bases and 3 bases, there was a span of 13 bases. Germline CDR1 is KGHSH and CDR2 is LQKENI. Here the CDR3 reads CASSPSNGRDTGELFF. DNA of the CDR3: TGTGCCAGCTCACCATCGAACGGCAGGGACACCGGGGAGCTGTTTTTT.

There are a few counts of this clone. One base away lies a much larger clone, so this may be a sequencing read error. Different DNA sequences within this sample yield the same CDR3. The rearrangement links TRBV6-6 to TRBJ2-1, with D possibly matching TRBD2 (5 bases). V was pared by 2 bases and J by 0 bases, with 5 bases between. The germline gives CDR1 MNHNY, CDR2 SVGAGI (reference sequence). This CDR3 has 14 residues. The CDR3 is CASSYGSSYNEQFF. For the CDR3, the DNA is TGTGCCAGCAGTTACGGGAGCTCCTACAATGAGCAGTTCTTC.

This clone has just one count. CDR3 loop: CASSEVKAGSKTQYF. CDR3 sequence (DNA): TGTGCCAGCAGCGAGGTTAAAGCGGGGAGTAAGACCCAGTACTTC. This sequence joins TRBV7-9 and TRBJ2-5; 7 bases line up with TRBD2. This CDR3 region has 15 residues. Germline CDR1 reads SEHNR; CDR2 reads FQNEAQ (reference sequence). The junction had 12 bases not matched to a gene; V was cut back by 5 bases and J by 6 bases.

The J gene is TRBJ2-7, the V gene TRBV19, with TRBD2 matching 13 bases. The junction had 7 bases not matched to a gene; V was cut back by 4 bases and J by 4 bases. This CDR3 is 16 amino acids long. Germline CDR1 reads LNHDA; CDR2 reads SQIVND (reference sequence). CDR3 nucleotides: TGTGCCAGTAGTACCAAACTAGCGGGGGGGCCGTACGAGCAGTACTTC. This gives the protein CASSTKLAGGPYEQYF.

The genes are TRBV25-1 and TRBJ2-3; 8 bases agree with TRBD2. The CDR3 spans 16 residues. V was pared by 3 bases and J by 2 bases, with 7 bases of the junction left unmatched. The germline gives CDR1 MGHDK, CDR2 SYGVNS. CDR3 region: CASSDAGGEITDTQYF. The CDR3 coding sequence is TGTGCCAGCAGTGATGCCGGGGGGGAAATCACAGATACGCAGTATTTT.

The gene calls are TRBV7-9 and TRBJ1-5, with TRBD1 as a possible D gene (5 bases). This CDR3 has 16 amino acids. Germline-derived CDR1 and CDR2 are SEHNR and FQNEAQ (reference sequence). The germline V and J ends were trimmed by 4 bases and 6 bases, with 19 bases remaining between them. CDR3 sequence (DNA): TGTGCCAGCAGCTCAGGGAATGTGGTAATCAGTCAGCCCCAGCATTTT. It codes for CASSSGNVVISQPQHF.

The gene calls are TRBV5-4 and TRBJ1-2; the D gene is possibly TRBD1 (6 bases). The germline CDR1 and CDR2 sequences are SGHNT and YYREEE (reference sequence). CDR3 length equals 14 residues. Trimming removed 4 bases from V and 0 bases from J, with 10 bases in between. In DNA form, the CDR3 reads TGTGCCAGCAGCCACAGGGCAGCTAACTATGGCTACACCTTC. The encoded protein is CASSHRAANYGYTF.

The chain uses TRBV5-1 and TRBJ1-4; possibly TRBD1 for D (5 bases). Germline V gives CDR1 SGHRS, CDR2 YFSETQ. Trimming cost V 3 bases and J 5 bases, with 14 bases left between them. This CDR3 is 15 amino acids long. Here the CDR3 reads CASSSQGWGNEKLFF. In DNA, the CDR3 is TGCGCCAGCAGCTCTCAGGGTTGGGGAAATGAAAAACTGTTTTTT.

Details on this clone: This specimen includes other DNA sequences encoding the same CDR3. The chain combines TRBV18 with TRBJ2-7; 8 bases agree with TRBD2. J lost 4 bases, V lost 2 bases, and 7 bases had no gene match. The CDR3 spans 15 residues. Germline lookup yields CDR1 KGHSH and CDR2 LQKENI. CDR3 amino acids: CASSPERGRGYEQYF. CDR3 nucleotides: TGTGCCAGCTCACCAGAGCGGGGGCGCGGGTACGAGCAGTACTTC. The whole variable domain, remainder taken from reference TRBV18 and TRBJ2-7, is NAGVMQNPRHLVRRRGQEARLRCSPMKGHSHVYWYRQLPEEGLKFMVYLQKENIIDESGMPKERFSAEFPKEGPSILRIQQVVRGDSAAYFCASSPERGRGYEQYFGPGTRLTVT.

The gene calls are TRBV4-1 and TRBJ1-6; D gene ambiguous. In germline, CDR1 is MGHRA, CDR2 YSYEKL. This CDR3 region has 16 residues. Trimming left V 1 base short and J 9 bases short, with 16 bases between. The CDR3 bases are TGCGCCAGCAGCCAAGTCCGAGGAAAATCTGGTTCACCCCTCCACTTT. As protein: CASSQVRGKSGSPLHF.

This clone has only a few counts. This chain connects TRBV7-9 to TRBJ2-5; 8 nucleotides agree with TRBD2. V lost 5 bases and J lost 5; bases outside the gene matches: 13. Germline CDR1 is SEHNR and CDR2 is FQNEAQ (reference sequence). This CDR3 spans 16 amino acids. The CDR3 loop reads CASSPFRGGAGETQYF. CDR3 nucleotide sequence: TGTGCCAGCAGCCCCTTTCGGGGGGGGGCCGGCGAGACCCAGTACTTC.

This chain joins TRBV5-6 and TRBJ1-5; 8 positions match TRBD1. Trimming took 4 bases from V and 5 from J; bases not matched to a gene: 5. Germline CDR1 reads SGHDT; CDR2 reads YYEEEE. CDR3 length equals 14 residues. In DNA form, the CDR3 reads TGTGCCAGCAGCCTCACAGGGGGTGATCAGCCCCAGCATTTT. This sequence encodes CASSLTGGDQPQHF.

The count of this clone is one. The chain links TRBV29-1 to TRBJ1-1, with D possibly matching TRBD1 (6 bases). The length of the CDR3 is 13 residues. CDR1 is SQVTM and CDR2 is ANQGSEA in the germline V gene. Trimming cost V 4 bases and J 1 base, with 10 bases left between them. The CDR3 reads CSVGGQGNTEAFF. CDR3 DNA: TGCAGCGTTGGGGGACAAGGGAACACTGAAGCTTTCTTT.

This chain joins TRBV7-9 and TRBJ2-7; possible D gene TRBD2, 5 bases. The V end lost 4 bases, the J end lost 4 bases, and 8 bases lay between the germline ends. Germline values: CDR1 SEHNR, CDR2 FQNEAQ (reference sequence). The CDR3 consists of 12 residues. The CDR3 region is CASSSSGYEQYF. CDR3 nucleotide sequence: TGTGCCAGCAGCTCATCGGGGTACGAGCAGTACTTC. The complete variable domain, with remaining parts taken from reference TRBV7-9 and TRBJ2-7, reads DTGVSQNPRHKITKRGQNVTFRCDPISEHNRLYWYRQTLGQGPEFLTYFQNEAQLEKSRLLSDRFSAERPKGSFSTLEIQRTEQGDSAMYLCASSSSGYEQYFGPGTRLTVT.

V is TRBV6-6 and J is TRBJ2-3; 10 bases fit TRBD2. Germline V gives CDR1 MNHNY, CDR2 SVGAGI (reference sequence). The CDR3 consists of 15 residues. Losses at the gene ends were 4 bases for V and 3 bases for J; bases not matched to a gene: 4. The CDR3 protein is CASSSTSGVTDTQYF. The CDR3 DNA reads TGTGCCAGCAGTTCAACTAGCGGGGTGACAGATACGCAGTATTTT.

This clone was found once. The rearrangement links TRBV2 to TRBJ2-2, with 8 positions matching TRBD1. The J segment lost 1 base and the V segment lost 7 bases, leaving 8 bases of the junction unmatched. This CDR3 is built from 16 residues. CDR1 is SNHLY and CDR2 is FYNNEI in the germline V gene. This CDR3 is CASTNPGQGNTGELFF. In DNA form, the CDR3 reads TGTGCCAGCACCAACCCAGGACAGGGGAACACCGGGGAGCTGTTTTTT.

The chain carries TRBV3-1 (or the pseudogene TRBV3-2) and TRBJ1-3; 8 bases are shared with TRBD1. V dropped 3 bases and J dropped 4; count of bases not matched to a gene: 5. CDR1 and CDR2 from the germline V gene are LGHDT and YNNKEL (reference sequence). CDR3 length equals 15 residues. CDR3 loop: CASSHRGRGGNTIYF. The DNA of the CDR3 is TGTGCCAGCAGCCACAGGGGGCGCGGAGGAAACACCATATATTTT.

The rearrangement uses TRBV5-1 and TRBJ2-7, with 8 bases lining up with TRBD2. CDR1 is SGHRS, CDR2 YFSETQ, per germline. This CDR3 has 14 residues. J lost 7 bases, V lost 4 bases, and 10 bases had no gene match. As DNA, the CDR3 is TGCGCCAGCAGCCCCCTCCCGGGAGGGGGAGAGCAGTACTTC. Translation gives CASSPLPGGGEQYF.

This clone appeared a single time. For the CDR3, the DNA is TGTGCCAGTAGTACCCGGGACAGGGCCGCAGATACGCAGTATTTT. Its translation is CASSTRDRAADTQYF. The J gene is TRBJ2-3, the V gene TRBV19; TRBD1 agrees at 9 bases. There are 15 residues in the CDR3. J lost 4 bases, V lost 4 bases, and 6 bases had no gene match. CDR1 and CDR2 from the germline V gene are LNHDA and SQIVND (reference sequence).

As to this clone: A single base separates this from a much larger clone, so it may be a read error. This sequence joins TRBV13 and TRBJ2-7; the match to TRBD1 covers 9 bases. CDR3 length: 13 residues. Trimming at V came to 3 bases and at J to 3 bases, leaving 0 bases not matched to a gene. In germline, CDR1 is PRHDT, CDR2 FYEKMQ (reference sequence). The CDR3 DNA reads as TGTGCCAGCAGCTTGGACAGGGGCTACGAGCAGTACTTC. This translates into CASSLDRGYEQYF.

This chain links TRBV5-1 with TRBJ2-3; D perhaps matches TRBD2 (7 bases). Trimming removed 4 bases at V and 0 bases at J, with 15 bases between. The CDR3 sequence is 16 residues long. Germline V gene sequence: CDR1 SGHRS, CDR2 YFSETQ. The CDR3 spells CASSPTGRGSTDTQYF. CDR3 sequence (DNA): TGCGCCAGCAGCCCTACAGGGAGGGGGAGCACAGATACGCAGTATTTT.

The chain is built from TRBV5-1 and TRBJ2-2; no clear D gene. CDR3 length equals 13 residues. Germline CDR1 and CDR2: SGHRS and YFSETQ. Trimming stripped 3 bases from V and 6 bases from J, with 9 bases between. Written as DNA, the CDR3 is TGCGCCAGCAGCTCGTGGGCTTCCGGGGAGCTGTTTTTT. Encoded protein: CASSSWASGELFF.

The V call is TRBV7-9, the J call TRBJ1-1; 7 nucleotides line up with TRBD1. The V segment lost 1 base and the J segment 4 bases; nucleotides outside the gene matches: 6. CDR3 length equals 15 residues. Germline assignment: CDR1 SEHNR and CDR2 FQNEAQ (reference sequence). CDR3 amino acids: CASSLGNRGGTEAFF. The CDR3 DNA is TGTGCCAGCAGCTTAGGAAACAGGGGTGGCACTGAAGCTTTCTTT. Variable domain in full (rest from reference TRBV7-9 and TRBJ1-1): DTGVSQNPRHKITKRGQNVTFRCDPISEHNRLYWYRQTLGQGPEFLTYFQNEAQLEKSRLLSDRFSAERPKGSFSTLEIQRTEQGDSAMYLCASSLGNRGGTEAFFGQGTRLTVV.

The gene calls are TRBV29-1 and TRBJ2-1; TRBD2 matches 12 bases. The CDR3 extends over 15 amino acids. Germline loops: CDR1 SQVTM, CDR2 ANQGSEA. V shed 7 bases and J 2 bases; nucleotides not matched to a gene: 6. The CDR3: CSALRLAGAYNEQFF. The CDR3, as DNA: TGCAGCGCGCTCCGACTAGCGGGGGCCTACAATGAGCAGTTCTTC.